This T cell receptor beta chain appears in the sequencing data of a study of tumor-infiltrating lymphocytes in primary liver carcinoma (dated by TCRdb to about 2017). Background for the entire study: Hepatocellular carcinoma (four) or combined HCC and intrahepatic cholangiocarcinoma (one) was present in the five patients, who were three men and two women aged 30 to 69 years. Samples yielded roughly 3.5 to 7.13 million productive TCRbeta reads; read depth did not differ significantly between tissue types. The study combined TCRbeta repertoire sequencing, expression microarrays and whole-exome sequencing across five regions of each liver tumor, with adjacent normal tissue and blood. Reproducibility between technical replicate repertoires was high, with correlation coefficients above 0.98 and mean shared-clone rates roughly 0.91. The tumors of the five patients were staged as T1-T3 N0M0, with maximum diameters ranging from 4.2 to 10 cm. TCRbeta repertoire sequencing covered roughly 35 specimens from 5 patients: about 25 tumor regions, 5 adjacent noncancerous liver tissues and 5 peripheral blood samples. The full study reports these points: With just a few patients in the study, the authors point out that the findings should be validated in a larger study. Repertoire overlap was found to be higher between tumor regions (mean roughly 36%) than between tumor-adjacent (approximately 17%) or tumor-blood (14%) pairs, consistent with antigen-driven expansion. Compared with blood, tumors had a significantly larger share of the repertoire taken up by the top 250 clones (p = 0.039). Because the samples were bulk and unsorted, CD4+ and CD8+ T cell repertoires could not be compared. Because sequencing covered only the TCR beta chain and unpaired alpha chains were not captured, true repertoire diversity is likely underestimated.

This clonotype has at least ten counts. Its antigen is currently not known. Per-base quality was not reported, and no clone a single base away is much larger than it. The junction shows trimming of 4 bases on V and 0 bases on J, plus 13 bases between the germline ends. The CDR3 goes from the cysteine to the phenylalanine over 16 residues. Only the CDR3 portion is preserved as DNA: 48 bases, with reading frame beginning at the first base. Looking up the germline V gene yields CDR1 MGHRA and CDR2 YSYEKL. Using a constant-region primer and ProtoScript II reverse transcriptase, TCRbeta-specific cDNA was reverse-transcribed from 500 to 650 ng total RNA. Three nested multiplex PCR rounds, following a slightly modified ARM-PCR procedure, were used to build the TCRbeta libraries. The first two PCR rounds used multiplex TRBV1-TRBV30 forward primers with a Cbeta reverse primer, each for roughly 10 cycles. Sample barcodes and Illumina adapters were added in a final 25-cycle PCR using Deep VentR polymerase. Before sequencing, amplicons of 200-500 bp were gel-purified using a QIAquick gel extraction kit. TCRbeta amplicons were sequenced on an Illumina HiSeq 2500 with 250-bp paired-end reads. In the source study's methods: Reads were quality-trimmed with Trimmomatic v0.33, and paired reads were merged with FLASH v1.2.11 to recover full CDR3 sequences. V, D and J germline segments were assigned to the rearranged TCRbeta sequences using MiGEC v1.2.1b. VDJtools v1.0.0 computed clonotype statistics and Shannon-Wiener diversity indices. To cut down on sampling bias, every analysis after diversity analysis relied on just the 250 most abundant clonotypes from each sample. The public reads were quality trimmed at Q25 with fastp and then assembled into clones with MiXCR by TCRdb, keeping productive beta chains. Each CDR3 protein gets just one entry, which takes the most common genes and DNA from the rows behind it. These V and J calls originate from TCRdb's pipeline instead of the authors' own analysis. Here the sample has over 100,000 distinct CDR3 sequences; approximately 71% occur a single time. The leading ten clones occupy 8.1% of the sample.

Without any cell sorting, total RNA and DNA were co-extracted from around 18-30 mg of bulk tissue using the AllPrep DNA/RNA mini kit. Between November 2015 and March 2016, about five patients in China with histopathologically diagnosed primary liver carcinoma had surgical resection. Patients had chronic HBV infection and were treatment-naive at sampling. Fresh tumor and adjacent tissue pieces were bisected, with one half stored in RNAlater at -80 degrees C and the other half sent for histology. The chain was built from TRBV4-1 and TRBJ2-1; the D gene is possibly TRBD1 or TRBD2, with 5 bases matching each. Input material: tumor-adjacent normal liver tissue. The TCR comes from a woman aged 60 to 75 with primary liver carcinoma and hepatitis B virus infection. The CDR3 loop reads CASSRSGARSYNEQFF. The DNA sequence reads TGCGCCAGCAGCCGCTCCGGGGCTCGCTCCTACAATGAGCAGTTCTTC.